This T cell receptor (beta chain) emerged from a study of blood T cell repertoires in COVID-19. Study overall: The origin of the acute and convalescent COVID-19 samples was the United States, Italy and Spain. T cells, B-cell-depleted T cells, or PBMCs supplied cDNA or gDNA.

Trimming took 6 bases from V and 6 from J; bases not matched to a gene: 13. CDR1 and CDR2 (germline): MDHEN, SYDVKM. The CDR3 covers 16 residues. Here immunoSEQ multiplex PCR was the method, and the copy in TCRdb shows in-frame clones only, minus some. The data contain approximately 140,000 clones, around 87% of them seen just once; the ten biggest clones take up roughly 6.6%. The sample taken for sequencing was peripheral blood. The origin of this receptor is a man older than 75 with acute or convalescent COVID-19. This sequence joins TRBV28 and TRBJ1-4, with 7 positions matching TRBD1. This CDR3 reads CASRRSQGTGYEKLFF. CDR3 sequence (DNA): TGTGCCAGCAGACGTTCACAGGGGACGGGGTATGAAAAACTGTTTTTT.